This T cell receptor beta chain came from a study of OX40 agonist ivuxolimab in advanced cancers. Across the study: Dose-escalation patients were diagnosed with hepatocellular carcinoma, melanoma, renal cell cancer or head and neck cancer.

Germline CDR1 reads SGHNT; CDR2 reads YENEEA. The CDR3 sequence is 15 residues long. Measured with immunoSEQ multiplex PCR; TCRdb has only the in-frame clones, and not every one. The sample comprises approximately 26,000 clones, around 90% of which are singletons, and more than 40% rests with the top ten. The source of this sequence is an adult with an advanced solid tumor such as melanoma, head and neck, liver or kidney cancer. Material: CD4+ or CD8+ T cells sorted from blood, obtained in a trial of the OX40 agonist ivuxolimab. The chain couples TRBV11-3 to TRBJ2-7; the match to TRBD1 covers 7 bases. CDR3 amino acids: CDTQGPGTETYEQYF. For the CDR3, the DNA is TGTGATACACAAGGGCCGGGGACAGAAACTTACGAGCAGTACTTC. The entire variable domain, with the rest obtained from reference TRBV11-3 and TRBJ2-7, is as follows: EAGVVQSPRYKIIEKKQPVAFWCNPISGHNTLYWYLQNLGQGPELLIRYENEEAVDDSQLPKDRFSAERLKGVDSTLKIQPAELGDSAVYLCDTQGPGTETYEQYFGPGTRLTVT.